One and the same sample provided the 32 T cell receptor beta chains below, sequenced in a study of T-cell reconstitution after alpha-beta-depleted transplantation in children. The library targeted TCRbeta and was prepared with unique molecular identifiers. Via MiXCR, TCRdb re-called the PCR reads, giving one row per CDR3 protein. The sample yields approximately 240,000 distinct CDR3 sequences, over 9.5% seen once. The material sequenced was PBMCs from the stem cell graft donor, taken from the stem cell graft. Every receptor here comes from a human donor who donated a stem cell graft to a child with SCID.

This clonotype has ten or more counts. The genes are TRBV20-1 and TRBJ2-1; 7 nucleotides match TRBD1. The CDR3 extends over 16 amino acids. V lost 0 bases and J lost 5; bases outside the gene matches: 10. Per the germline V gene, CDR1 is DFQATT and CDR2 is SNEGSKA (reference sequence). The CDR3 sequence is CSARDIEGGDHNEQFF. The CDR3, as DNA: TGCAGTGCTAGAGATATCGAAGGGGGCGACCACAATGAGCAGTTCTTC.

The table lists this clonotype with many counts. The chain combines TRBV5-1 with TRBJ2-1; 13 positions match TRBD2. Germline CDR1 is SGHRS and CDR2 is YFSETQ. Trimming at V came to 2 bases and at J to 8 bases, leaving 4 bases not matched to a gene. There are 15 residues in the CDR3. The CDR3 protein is CASSLGTSGADEQFF. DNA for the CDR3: TGCGCCAGCAGCTTAGGGACTAGCGGGGCAGATGAGCAGTTCTTC.

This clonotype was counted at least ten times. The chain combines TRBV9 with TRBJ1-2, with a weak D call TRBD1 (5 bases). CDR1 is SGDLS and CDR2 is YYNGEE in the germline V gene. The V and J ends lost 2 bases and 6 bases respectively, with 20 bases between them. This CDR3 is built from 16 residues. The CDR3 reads CASSVGGVNQYDGYTF. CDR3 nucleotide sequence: TGTGCCAGCAGCGTGGGGGGGGTAAATCAGTACGATGGCTACACCTTC. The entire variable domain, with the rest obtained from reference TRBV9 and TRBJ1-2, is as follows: DSGVTQTPKHLITATGQRVTLRCSPRSGDLSVYWYQQSLDQGLQFLIQYYNGEERAKGNILERFSAQQFPDLHSELNLSSLELGDSALYFCASSVGGVNQYDGYTFGSGTRLTVV.

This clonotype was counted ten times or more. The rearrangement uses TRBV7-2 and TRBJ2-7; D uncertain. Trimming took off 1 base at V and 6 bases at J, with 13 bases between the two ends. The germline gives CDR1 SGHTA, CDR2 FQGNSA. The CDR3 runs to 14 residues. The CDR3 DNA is TGTGCCAGCAGCTTAGGAGGCCAGGTCGTCGAGCAGTACTTC. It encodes CASSLGGQVVEQYF.

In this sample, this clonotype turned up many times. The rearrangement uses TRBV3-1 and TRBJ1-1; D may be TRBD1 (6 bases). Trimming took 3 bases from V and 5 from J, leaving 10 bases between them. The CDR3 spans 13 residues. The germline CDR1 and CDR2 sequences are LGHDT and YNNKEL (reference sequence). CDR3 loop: CASSHRGATEAFF. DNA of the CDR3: TGTGCCAGCAGCCACAGGGGTGCTACTGAAGCTTTCTTT.

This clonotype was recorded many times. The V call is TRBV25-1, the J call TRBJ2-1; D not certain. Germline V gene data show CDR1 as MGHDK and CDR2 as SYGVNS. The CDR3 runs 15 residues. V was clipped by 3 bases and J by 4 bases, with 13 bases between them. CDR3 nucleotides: TGTGCCAGCAGTGATCCCAGATCGATATACAATGAGCAGTTCTTC. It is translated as CASSDPRSIYNEQFF.

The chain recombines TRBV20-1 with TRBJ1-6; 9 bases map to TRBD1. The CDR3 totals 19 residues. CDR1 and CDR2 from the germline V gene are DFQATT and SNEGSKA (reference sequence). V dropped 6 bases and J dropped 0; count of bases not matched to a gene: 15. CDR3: CSAKSRSGTGSSYNSPLHF. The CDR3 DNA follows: TGCAGTGCAAAATCCCGCTCCGGGACAGGGAGCTCCTATAATTCACCCCTCCACTTT.

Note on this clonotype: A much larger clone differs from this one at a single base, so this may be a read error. The CDR3 DNA is TGCGCCAGCAGCTCGGATAGCAGCTCCTACGGGCAGTACTTC. Translating gives CASSSDSSSYGQYF. J is TRBJ2-7 and V is TRBV5-1; D call uncertain. Germline loops: CDR1 SGHRS, CDR2 YFSETQ. The CDR3 has 14 amino acids.

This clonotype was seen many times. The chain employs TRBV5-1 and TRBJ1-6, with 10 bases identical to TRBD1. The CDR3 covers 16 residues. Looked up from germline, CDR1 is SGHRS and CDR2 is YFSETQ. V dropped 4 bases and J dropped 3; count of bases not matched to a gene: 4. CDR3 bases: TGCGCCAGCAGCACGGGACAGGGGTTCTATAATTCACCCCTCCACTTT. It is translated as CASSTGQGFYNSPLHF.

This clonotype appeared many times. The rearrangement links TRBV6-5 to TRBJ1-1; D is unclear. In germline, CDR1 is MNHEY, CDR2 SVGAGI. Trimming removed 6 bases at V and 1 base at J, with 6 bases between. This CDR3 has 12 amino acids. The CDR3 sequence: CASSNKNTEAFF. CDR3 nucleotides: TGTGCCAGCAGCAATAAGAACACTGAAGCTTTCTTT.

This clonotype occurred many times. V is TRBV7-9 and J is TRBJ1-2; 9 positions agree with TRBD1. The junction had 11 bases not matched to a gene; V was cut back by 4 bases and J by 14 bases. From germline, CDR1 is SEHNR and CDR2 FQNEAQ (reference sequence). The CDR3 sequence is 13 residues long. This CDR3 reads CASSSIGTGSVTF. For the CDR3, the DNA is TGTGCCAGCAGCTCGATCGGGACAGGGAGTGTTACCTTC. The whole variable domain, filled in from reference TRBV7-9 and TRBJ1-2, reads DTGVSQNPRHKITKRGQNVTFRCDPISEHNRLYWYRQTLGQGPEFLTYFQNEAQLEKSRLLSDRFSAERPKGSFSTLEIQRTEQGDSAMYLCASSSIGTGSVTFGSGTRLTVV.

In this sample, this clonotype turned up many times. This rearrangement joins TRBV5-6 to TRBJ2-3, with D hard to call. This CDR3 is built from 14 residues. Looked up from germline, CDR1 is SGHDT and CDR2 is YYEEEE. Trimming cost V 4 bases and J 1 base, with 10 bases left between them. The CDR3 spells CASSLFRRTDTQYF. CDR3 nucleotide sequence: TGTGCCAGCAGCCTTTTCCGGCGCACAGATACGCAGTATTTT.

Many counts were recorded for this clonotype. In DNA, the CDR3 is TGCAGTGCTAGAAAGTCTACGCAGGGAACTGAAGCTTTCTTT. Its translation: CSARKSTQGTEAFF. The gene calls are TRBV20-1 and TRBJ1-1; D is possibly TRBD1 (5 bases). V dropped 2 bases and J dropped 5 bases, with 15 bases sitting between them. Per germline, CDR1 DFQATT and CDR2 SNEGSKA (reference sequence). The CDR3 has 14 amino acids.

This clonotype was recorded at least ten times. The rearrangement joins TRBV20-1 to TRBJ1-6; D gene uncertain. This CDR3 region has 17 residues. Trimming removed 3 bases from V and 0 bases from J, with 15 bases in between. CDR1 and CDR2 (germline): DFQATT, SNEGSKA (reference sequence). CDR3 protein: CSARVGGPSSYNSPLHF. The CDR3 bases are TGCAGTGCTAGGGTGGGAGGCCCTAGCTCCTATAATTCACCCCTCCACTTT.

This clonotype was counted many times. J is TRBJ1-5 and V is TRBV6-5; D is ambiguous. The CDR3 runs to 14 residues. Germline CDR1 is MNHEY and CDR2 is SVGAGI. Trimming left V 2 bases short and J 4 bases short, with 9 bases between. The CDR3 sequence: CASSYKNGNQPQHF. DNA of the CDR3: TGTGCCAGCAGTTACAAGAATGGGAATCAGCCCCAGCATTTT.

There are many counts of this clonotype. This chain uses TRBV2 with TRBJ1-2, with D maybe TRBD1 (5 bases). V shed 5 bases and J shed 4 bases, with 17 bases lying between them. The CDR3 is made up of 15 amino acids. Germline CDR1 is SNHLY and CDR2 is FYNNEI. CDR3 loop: CASSPEGQGLYGYTF. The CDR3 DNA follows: TGTGCCAGCAGTCCTGAAGGTCAGGGACTCTATGGCTACACCTTC.

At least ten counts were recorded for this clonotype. The CDR3 here is CSAVGTSGGTYNEQFF. The DNA of the CDR3 is TGCAGTGCCGTCGGGACTAGCGGGGGGACCTACAATGAGCAGTTCTTC. The rearrangement joins TRBV20-1 to TRBJ2-1; 15 bases are a match to TRBD2. The CDR3 has 16 residues. The V gene end was trimmed by 6 bases and the J gene end by 2 bases; junction bases not matched to a gene: 5. In germline, CDR1 is DFQATT, CDR2 SNEGSKA (reference sequence).

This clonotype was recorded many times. CDR3 residues: CSALTSGGLRGTDTQYF. In DNA, the CDR3 is TGCAGTGCTTTAACGAGCGGGGGGCTTAGGGGCACAGATACGCAGTATTTT. The genes are TRBV20-1 and TRBJ2-3; 9 bases are a match to TRBD2. The CDR3 spans 17 residues. Unmatched junction bases numbered 13, after V lost 5 bases and J lost 1 base. Germline CDR1 is DFQATT and CDR2 is SNEGSKA (reference sequence).

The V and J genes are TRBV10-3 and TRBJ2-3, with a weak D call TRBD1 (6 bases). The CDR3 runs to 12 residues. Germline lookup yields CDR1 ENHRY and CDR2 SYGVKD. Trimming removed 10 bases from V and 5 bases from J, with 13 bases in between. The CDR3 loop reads CATHQGGDTQYF. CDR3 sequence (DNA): TGTGCCACCCACCAAGGGGGAGATACGCAGTATTTT.

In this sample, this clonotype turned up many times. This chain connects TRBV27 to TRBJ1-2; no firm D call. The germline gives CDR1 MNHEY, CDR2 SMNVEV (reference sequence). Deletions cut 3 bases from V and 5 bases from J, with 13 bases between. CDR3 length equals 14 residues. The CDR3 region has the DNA TGTGCCAGCAGTTTGACGGCAGAGTGGTATGGCTACACCTTC. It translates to CASSLTAEWYGYTF.

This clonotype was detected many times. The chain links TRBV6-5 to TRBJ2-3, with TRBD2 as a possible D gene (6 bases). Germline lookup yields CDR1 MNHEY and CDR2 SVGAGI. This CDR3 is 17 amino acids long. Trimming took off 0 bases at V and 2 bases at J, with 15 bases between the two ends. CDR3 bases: TGTGCCAGCAGTTACTCGGGGAGGAGCGGGCCCACAGATACGCAGTATTTT. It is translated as CASSYSGRSGPTDTQYF.

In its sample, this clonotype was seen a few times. CDR3: CASSPRRDLTGYEQYF. The CDR3 nucleotides are TGTGCCAGCAGTCCCCGCCGGGACTTAACTGGTTACGAGCAGTACTTC. The J gene is TRBJ2-7, the V gene TRBV12-3 or TRBV12-4; a possible D gene is TRBD2 (6 bases). V gave up 5 bases and J gave up 4 bases, with 21 bases separating them. The CDR3 spans 16 residues.

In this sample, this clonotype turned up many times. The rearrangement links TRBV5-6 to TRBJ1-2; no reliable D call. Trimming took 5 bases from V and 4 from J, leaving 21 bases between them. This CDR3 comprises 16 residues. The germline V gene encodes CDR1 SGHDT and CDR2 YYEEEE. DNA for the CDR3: TGTGCCAGCAGAAAGTGGGCAACCGACTGGGGCTATGGCTACACCTTC. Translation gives CASRKWATDWGYGYTF.

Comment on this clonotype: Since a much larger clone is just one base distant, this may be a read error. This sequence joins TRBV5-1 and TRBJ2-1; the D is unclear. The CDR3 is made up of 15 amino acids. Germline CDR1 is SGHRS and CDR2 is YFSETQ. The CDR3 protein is CASSPVPEPYHEQFF. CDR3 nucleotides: TGCGCCAGCAGCCCCGTGCCTGAGCCCTACCATGAGCAGTTCTTC.

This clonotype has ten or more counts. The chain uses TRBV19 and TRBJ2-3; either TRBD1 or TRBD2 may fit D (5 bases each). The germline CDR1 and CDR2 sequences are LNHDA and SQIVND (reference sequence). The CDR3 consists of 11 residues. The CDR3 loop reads CTGPGTDTQYF. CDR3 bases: TGTACGGGGCCGGGCACAGATACGCAGTATTTT. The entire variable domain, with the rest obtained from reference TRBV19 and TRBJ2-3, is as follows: DGGITQSPKYLFRKEGQNVTLSCEQNLNHDAMYWYRQDPGQGLRLIYYSQIVNDFQKGDIAEGYSVSREKKESFPLTVTSAQKNPTAFYLCTGPGTDTQYFGPGTRLTVL.

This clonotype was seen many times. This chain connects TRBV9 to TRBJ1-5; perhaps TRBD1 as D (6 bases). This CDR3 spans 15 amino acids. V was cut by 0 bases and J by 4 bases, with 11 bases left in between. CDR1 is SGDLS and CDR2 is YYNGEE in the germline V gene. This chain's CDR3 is CASSVEGTRNQPQHF. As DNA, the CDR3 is TGTGCCAGCAGCGTAGAGGGGACAAGAAATCAGCCCCAGCATTTT.

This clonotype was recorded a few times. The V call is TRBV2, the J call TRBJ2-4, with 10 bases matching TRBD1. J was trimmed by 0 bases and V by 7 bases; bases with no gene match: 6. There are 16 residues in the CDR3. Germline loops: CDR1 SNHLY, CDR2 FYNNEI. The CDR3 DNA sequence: TGTGCCAGCACGTCCCGGGACAGGGGAGCCAAAAACATTCAGTACTTC. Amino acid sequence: CASTSRDRGAKNIQYF.

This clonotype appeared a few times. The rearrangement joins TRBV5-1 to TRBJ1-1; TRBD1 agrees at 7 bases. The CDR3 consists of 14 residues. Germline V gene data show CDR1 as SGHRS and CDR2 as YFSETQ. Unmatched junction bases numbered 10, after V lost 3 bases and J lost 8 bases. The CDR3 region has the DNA TGCGCCAGCAGCTATGCCGGGACAGAAGAAGAAGCTTTCTTT. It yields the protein CASSYAGTEEEAFF.

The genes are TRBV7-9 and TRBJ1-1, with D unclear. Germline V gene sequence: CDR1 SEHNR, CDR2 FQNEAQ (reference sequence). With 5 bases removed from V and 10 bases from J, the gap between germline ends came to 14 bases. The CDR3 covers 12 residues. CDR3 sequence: CASSLKDLAAFF. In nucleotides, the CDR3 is TGTGCCAGCAGCCTGAAGGACTTGGCAGCTTTCTTT.

This CDR3 reads CSATDSSYEQYF. DNA for the CDR3: TGCAGTGCCACGGACAGTTCCTACGAGCAGTACTTC. The V and J genes are TRBV20-1 and TRBJ2-7; weak D call: TRBD1 (6 bases). The CDR3 is 12 amino acids. Trimming shortened V by 6 bases and J by 1 base, and 10 bases separated the two germline ends. Germline V CDR1 and CDR2: DFQATT, SNEGSKA (reference sequence).

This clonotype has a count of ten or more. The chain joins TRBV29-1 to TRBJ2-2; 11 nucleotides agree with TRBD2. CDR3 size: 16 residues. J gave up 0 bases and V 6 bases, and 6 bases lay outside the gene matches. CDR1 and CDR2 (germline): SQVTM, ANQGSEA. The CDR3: CSVRLAGMANTGELFF. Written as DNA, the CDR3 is TGCAGCGTCCGACTAGCGGGGATGGCGAACACCGGGGAGCTGTTTTTT.

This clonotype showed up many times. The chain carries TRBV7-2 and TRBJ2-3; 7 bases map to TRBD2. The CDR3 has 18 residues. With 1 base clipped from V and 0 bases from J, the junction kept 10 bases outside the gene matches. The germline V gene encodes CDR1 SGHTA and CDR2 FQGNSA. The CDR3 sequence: CASSLGSTSVHSTDTQYF. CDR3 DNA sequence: TGTGCCAGCAGCTTAGGCTCAACTAGCGTCCATAGCACAGATACGCAGTATTTT.